One and the same sample provided the 14 T cell receptor beta chains below, sequenced in a study of T cells after somatic rescue of genetic block (TCRdb year 2020). Libraries were built with the immunoSEQ multiplex PCR assay. Not all clones reach the TCRdb copy of this immuneACCESS table, which keeps in-frame sequences only. Checked studies attribute under half of the gap to unresolved V genes and leave the rest unexplained. The sample table holds roughly 92,000 clones, of which around 90% were seen once. Clones ranked in the top ten supply 1.5% to 2% of the sample. Source material: peripheral blood mononuclear cells (PBMCs). All receptors derive from a woman younger than 35.

V usage is TRBV29-1 and J usage is TRBJ2-7; D unresolved. Per germline, CDR1 SQVTM and CDR2 ANQGSEA. This CDR3 region has 14 residues. Trimming stripped 3 bases from V and 2 bases from J, with 14 bases between. The CDR3 sequence is CSVEWAAETYEQYF. For the CDR3, the DNA is TGCAGCGTTGAGTGGGCGGCTGAGACCTACGAGCAGTACTTC.

This chain connects TRBV5-1 to TRBJ1-1; a possible D gene is TRBD1 (6 bases). The germline V gene encodes CDR1 SGHRS and CDR2 YFSETQ. The CDR3 spans 16 residues. V was cut by 1 base and J by 6 bases, with 19 bases left in between. CDR3 region: CASSLLGHSQGAEAFF. The CDR3 region has the DNA TGCGCCAGCAGCTTGTTGGGCCACTCACAGGGTGCTGAAGCTTTCTTT.

The chain joins TRBV5-1 to TRBJ2-3; the D is unclear. The V gene lost 5 bases and the J gene lost 0 bases, with 4 bases spanning the gap. Germline CDR1 and CDR2: SGHRS and YFSETQ. The CDR3 is 12 residues long. The CDR3 bases are TGCGCCAGCAGAACTAGCACAGATACGCAGTATTTT. This translates into CASRTSTDTQYF.

The V gene is TRBV10-3, the J gene TRBJ2-3; 13 nucleotides line up with TRBD2. Germline lookup yields CDR1 ENHRY and CDR2 SYGVKD. V lost 3 bases, J lost 5 bases, and 8 bases stayed unmatched. The CDR3 runs 17 residues. In DNA form, the CDR3 reads TGTGCCATCAGTGACCCAGGACTAGCGGGAGTGAAAGATACGCAGTATTTT. Protein sequence: CAISDPGLAGVKDTQYF.

V and J are TRBV7-7 and TRBJ1-3; a weak D match, TRBD1 (5 bases). The CDR3 loop spans 14 amino acids. From germline, CDR1 is SSHAT and CDR2 FNYEAQ (reference sequence). The chain's CDR3 is CASAAGVPGNTIYF. CDR3 in DNA: TGTGCTAGCGCGGCGGGGGTCCCTGGAAACACCATATATTTT. Full variable domain (rest looked up from reference TRBV7-7 and TRBJ1-3): GAGVSQSPRYKVTKRGQDVTLRCDPISSHATLYWYQQALGQGPEFLTYFNYEAQPDKSGLPSDRFSAERPEGSISTLTIQRTEQRDSAMYRCASAAGVPGNTIYFGEGSWLTVV.

This clone was counted only a few times. The rearrangement joins TRBV28 to TRBJ1-2; tentative D call: TRBD1 (5 bases). The CDR3 spans 13 residues. Germline V lookup: CDR1 MDHEN, CDR2 SYDVKM. V was shortened by 6 bases and J by 4 bases, with 12 bases between the two germline ends. The CDR3 DNA sequence: TGTGCCAGCAGCTACGACAGTTTCTATGGCTACACCTTC. This codes for CASSYDSFYGYTF.

This rearrangement joins TRBV9 to TRBJ2-3; maybe TRBD1 (6 bases). Germline V gene sequence: CDR1 SGDLS, CDR2 YYNGEE. The CDR3 covers 14 residues. Trimming removed 2 bases from V and 2 bases from J, with 9 bases in between. CDR3 residues: CASSVGAFTDTQYF. The CDR3 bases are TGTGCCAGCAGCGTGGGGGCCTTCACAGATACGCAGTATTTT.

The J gene is TRBJ1-3, the V gene TRBV6-1; 9 nucleotides agree with TRBD1. Trimming removed 3 bases from V and 0 bases from J; junction bases left unmatched: 3. The CDR3 is 16 residues long. Germline V gene sequence: CDR1 MNHNS, CDR2 SASEGT. CDR3 nucleotides: TGTGCCAGCAGTGACACAGGGGGCTTCTCTGGAAACACCATATATTTT. Its protein product is CASSDTGGFSGNTIYF.

The V gene is TRBV6-1, the J gene TRBJ2-1; perhaps TRBD2 as D (6 bases). Trimming removed 4 bases from V and 1 base from J, with 11 bases in between. The germline CDR1 and CDR2 sequences are MNHNS and SASEGT. CDR3 size: 15 residues. The CDR3 bases are TGTGCCAGCAGTGGGGAGGATGGGTCCTACAATGAGCAGTTCTTC. It is translated as CASSGEDGSYNEQFF.

The chain employs TRBV18 and TRBJ1-1; 9 bases map to TRBD1. The germline V gene has CDR1 KGHSH and CDR2 LQKENI. The CDR3 is 14 residues long. With 6 bases clipped from V and 7 bases from J, the junction kept 9 bases outside the gene matches. The CDR3 here is CASSLWDRDLEAFF. The CDR3 coding sequence is TGTGCCAGCTCTCTATGGGACAGGGACCTTGAAGCTTTCTTT.

This clone came up once. The chain carries TRBV25-1 and TRBJ2-1; TRBD2 might be the D (5 bases). CDR3 length: 15 amino acids. The V gene's germline CDR1 is MGHDK and CDR2 SYGVNS. The V end was cut by 3 bases, the J end by 1 base, with 10 bases between. The CDR3 sequence is CASSDDSVSYNEQFF. The CDR3 region has the DNA TGTGCCAGCAGTGACGATAGCGTGTCCTACAATGAGCAGTTCTTC.

This chain links TRBV5-4 with TRBJ1-1, with D possibly matching TRBD1 (6 bases). This CDR3 spans 15 amino acids. The ends were cut back, 2 bases at V and 3 bases at J, with 14 bases in the middle. CDR1 is SGHNT, CDR2 YYREEE, per germline (reference sequence). This chain's CDR3 is CASSLRQDGDTEAFF. CDR3 DNA sequence: TGTGCCAGCAGCTTAAGACAGGATGGGGACACTGAAGCTTTCTTT.

The CDR3 here is CASSEADRGGGYTF. The CDR3 nucleotides read TGTGCCAGCAGTGAGGCGGACAGGGGGGGTGGCTACACCTTC. J is TRBJ1-2 and V is TRBV2, with 10 bases matching TRBD1. This CDR3 has 14 residues. Germline V gene sequence: CDR1 SNHLY, CDR2 FYNNEI. The ends lost 3 bases at V and 7 bases at J; junction bases unmatched: 5.

V is TRBV11-3 and J is TRBJ2-5; no firm D call. V lost 5 bases and J lost 0, with 1 base in between. From germline, CDR1 is SGHNT and CDR2 YENEEA. CDR3 length: 11 residues. The chain's CDR3 is CASSHQETQYF. The CDR3 coding sequence is TGTGCCAGCAGCCACCAAGAGACCCAGTACTTC.